Shown below are 13 T cell receptor beta chains from a single sample sequenced in a study of cytomegalovirus exposure and HLA in healthy donors. The primer mix had 60 Vbeta and 13 Jbeta primers. Profiled with immunoSEQ multiplex PCR; TCRdb holds only in-frame clones, not every one. The data show 110,000 or so clones, 65% to 75% seen once. Source material: PBMCs. Every receptor here comes from a woman in her forties or fifties in good health and CMV-seropositive.

The chain has TRBV27 and TRBJ1-4; D uncertain. This CDR3 region has 14 residues. Trimming shortened V by 5 bases and J by 2 bases, and 9 bases separated the two germline ends. Germline V gene lookup returns CDR1 MNHEY and CDR2 SMNVEV (reference sequence). The CDR3 reads CASSRHSTNEKLFF. The CDR3 DNA sequence: TGTGCCAGCAGTAGGCACAGCACTAATGAAAAACTGTTTTTT.

The rearrangement joins TRBV5-4 to TRBJ1-1; weak D call: TRBD1 (5 bases). Between the trimmed V and J ends, which lost 4 bases and 6 bases, there was a span of 19 bases. The germline V gene has CDR1 SGHNT and CDR2 YYREEE (reference sequence). CDR3 length: 15 residues. CDR3 region: CASSLGRGTVAEAFF. In DNA, the CDR3 is TGTGCCAGCAGCCTCGGGCGGGGGACCGTCGCTGAAGCTTTCTTT.

The rearrangement joins TRBV7-9 to TRBJ1-2; the D gene is possibly TRBD1 (5 bases). The germline V gene has CDR1 SEHNR and CDR2 FQNEAQ (reference sequence). V was pared by 1 base and J by 4 bases, with 10 bases between. CDR3 length: 14 residues. CDR3 coding DNA: TGTGCCAGCAGCTTAGGGGGGGTTTTCTATGGCTACACCTTC. Its protein product is CASSLGGVFYGYTF.

The count of this clone is one. This chain links TRBV7-2 with TRBJ2-6; D not certain. Germline CDR1 and CDR2: SGHTA and FQGNSA. The CDR3 length is 17 residues. Trimming removed 1 base at V and 0 bases at J, with 10 bases between. The CDR3 DNA reads as TGTGCCAGCAGCTTAGGTCGAAATAGCTCTGGGGCCAACGTCCTGACTTTC. It specifies CASSLGRNSSGANVLTF.

The chain links TRBV6-1 to TRBJ1-1; tentatively, D is TRBD1 (5 bases). Looked up from germline, CDR1 is MNHNS and CDR2 is SASEGT. CDR3 length equals 14 residues. Trimming stripped 2 bases from V and 1 base from J, with 8 bases between. CDR3 residues: CASSETGQNTEAFF. For the CDR3, the DNA is TGTGCCAGCAGTGAAACAGGACAGAACACTGAAGCTTTCTTT.

The chain is built from TRBV19 and TRBJ1-2, with D possibly TRBD1 on 6 matching bases. The V end was cut by 7 bases, the J end by 6 bases, with 18 bases between. Per germline, CDR1 LNHDA and CDR2 SQIVND (reference sequence). The CDR3 has 14 amino acids. This CDR3 reads CASKPTGSLNGYTF. DNA of the CDR3: TGTGCCAGTAAGCCTACAGGGAGTCTTAATGGCTACACCTTC.

The chain has TRBV27 and TRBJ2-7, with D possibly matching TRBD1 (5 bases). The CDR3 contains 16 residues. V shed 6 bases and J shed 3 bases, with 21 bases lying between them. Germline loops: CDR1 MNHEY, CDR2 SMNVEV (reference sequence). The CDR3 DNA reads as TGTGCCAGCAGCCCCTCTTGGGGCCTGATAATCTACGAGCAGTACTTC. Translated, it gives CASSPSWGLIIYEQYF.

Only a few counts were recorded for this clone. The J gene is TRBJ2-1, the V gene TRBV27; perhaps TRBD1 as D (7 bases). Trimming left V 5 bases short and J 12 bases short, with 14 bases between. Germline V gene sequence: CDR1 MNHEY, CDR2 SMNVEV (reference sequence). This CDR3 is built from 12 residues. DNA for the CDR3: TGTGCCAGCAGTCCTCAGGGGGGAGGGCAGTTCTTC. Its translation: CASSPQGGGQFF.

J is TRBJ1-5 and V is TRBV27; unclear D gene. Trimming took off 3 bases at V and 2 bases at J, with 14 bases between the two ends. Looked up from germline, CDR1 is MNHEY and CDR2 is SMNVEV (reference sequence). The CDR3 totals 16 residues. The CDR3 region is CASSFRPHTGNQPQHF. CDR3 in DNA: TGTGCCAGCAGTTTTCGTCCTCATACGGGCAATCAGCCCCAGCATTTT.

This clone has only one observation. The chain carries TRBV27 and TRBJ1-1; TRBD1 is a possible D gene (6 bases). This CDR3 contains 12 residues. Germline CDR1 MNHEY, CDR2 SMNVEV (reference sequence). Trimming cost V 3 bases and J 5 bases, with 7 bases left between them. CDR3 region: CASSFRGTEAFF. The CDR3 DNA sequence: TGTGCCAGCAGTTTCAGGGGAACTGAAGCTTTCTTT.

This clone occurred a few times. The chain has TRBV10-3 and TRBJ2-1; tentative D call: TRBD2 (6 bases). The CDR3 sequence is 14 residues long. Trimming removed 7 bases at V and 6 bases at J, with 16 bases between. Germline CDR1 ENHRY, CDR2 SYGVKD. The CDR3 bases are TGTGCCATCACGGCGGGGACTGAACTCAATGAGCAGTTCTTC. It yields the protein CAITAGTELNEQFF.

The chain carries TRBV19 and TRBJ1-5; a weak D match, TRBD1 (6 bases). V shed 6 bases and J shed 2 bases, with 14 bases lying between them. The CDR3 loop spans 15 amino acids. Germline CDR1 reads LNHDA; CDR2 reads SQIVND (reference sequence). The CDR3 loop is CASSQEQGGNQPQHF. CDR3 nucleotide sequence: TGTGCCAGTAGCCAGGAACAGGGAGGCAATCAGCCCCAGCATTTT.

The chain joins TRBV7-9 to TRBJ2-3; 9 nucleotides line up with TRBD2. The CDR3 is 16 amino acids. With 1 base clipped from V and 2 bases from J, the junction kept 4 bases outside the gene matches. Germline values: CDR1 SEHNR, CDR2 FQNEAQ (reference sequence). The DNA for the CDR3 is TGTGCCAGCAGCTTAGGGGCTAGCGGGATCACAGATACGCAGTATTTT. Its protein is CASSLGASGITDTQYF. Together with reference TRBV7-9 and TRBJ2-3, the CDR3 gives the full variable domain: DTGVSQNPRHKITKRGQNVTFRCDPISEHNRLYWYRQTLGQGPEFLTYFQNEAQLEKSRLLSDRFSAERPKGSFSTLEIQRTEQGDSAMYLCASSLGASGITDTQYFGPGTRLTVL.